The clone carrying this T cell receptor (beta chain) was detected once. This sample was taken from a study of blood T cell repertoires in COVID-19. Study in general: COVID-19 samples from acute and convalescent phases originated in the United States, Italy and Spain. Sources were T cells, B-cell-depleted T cells, or PBMCs; the material itself was cDNA or gDNA.

In the source study's methods: Amplifying reference gene primers gave estimates of nucleated cell counts. TCRdb's copy holds only in-frame clones and misses some; the assay was immunoSEQ multiplex PCR. The V and J calls and clone size were taken over from that table, and D and trimming were inferred from the DNA. The repertoire includes fewer than 70,000 clones, 80% to 85% of them detected once, and 8.8% sits in the top ten. The V gene's germline CDR1 is MNHEY and CDR2 SVGAGI. The ends lost 10 bases at V and 8 bases at J; junction bases unmatched: 8. The CDR3 contains 13 residues. The chain joins TRBV6-5 to TRBJ1-4, with 9 bases identical to TRBD1. This TCR came from a man over 45 with active COVID-19. Sequenced sample: peripheral blood. CDR3: CAIPDRGGEKLFF. The CDR3 nucleotides read TGTGCCATCCCGGACAGGGGAGGCGAAAAACTGTTTTTT.